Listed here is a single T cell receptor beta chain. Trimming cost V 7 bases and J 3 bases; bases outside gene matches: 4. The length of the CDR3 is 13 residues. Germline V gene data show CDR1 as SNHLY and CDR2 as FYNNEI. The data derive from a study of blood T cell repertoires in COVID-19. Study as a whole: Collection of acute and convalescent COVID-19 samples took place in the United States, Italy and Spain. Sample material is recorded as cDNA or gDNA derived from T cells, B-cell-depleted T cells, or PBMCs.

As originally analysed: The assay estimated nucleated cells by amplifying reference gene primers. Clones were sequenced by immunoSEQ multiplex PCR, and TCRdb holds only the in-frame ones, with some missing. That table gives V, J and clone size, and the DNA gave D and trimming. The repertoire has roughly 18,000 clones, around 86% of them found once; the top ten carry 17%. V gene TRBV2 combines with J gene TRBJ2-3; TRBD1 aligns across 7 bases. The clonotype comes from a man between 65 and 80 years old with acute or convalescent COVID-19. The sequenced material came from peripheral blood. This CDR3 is CASNNRGTDTQYF. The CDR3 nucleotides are TGTGCCAGCAATAACAGGGGAACAGATACGCAGTATTTT.